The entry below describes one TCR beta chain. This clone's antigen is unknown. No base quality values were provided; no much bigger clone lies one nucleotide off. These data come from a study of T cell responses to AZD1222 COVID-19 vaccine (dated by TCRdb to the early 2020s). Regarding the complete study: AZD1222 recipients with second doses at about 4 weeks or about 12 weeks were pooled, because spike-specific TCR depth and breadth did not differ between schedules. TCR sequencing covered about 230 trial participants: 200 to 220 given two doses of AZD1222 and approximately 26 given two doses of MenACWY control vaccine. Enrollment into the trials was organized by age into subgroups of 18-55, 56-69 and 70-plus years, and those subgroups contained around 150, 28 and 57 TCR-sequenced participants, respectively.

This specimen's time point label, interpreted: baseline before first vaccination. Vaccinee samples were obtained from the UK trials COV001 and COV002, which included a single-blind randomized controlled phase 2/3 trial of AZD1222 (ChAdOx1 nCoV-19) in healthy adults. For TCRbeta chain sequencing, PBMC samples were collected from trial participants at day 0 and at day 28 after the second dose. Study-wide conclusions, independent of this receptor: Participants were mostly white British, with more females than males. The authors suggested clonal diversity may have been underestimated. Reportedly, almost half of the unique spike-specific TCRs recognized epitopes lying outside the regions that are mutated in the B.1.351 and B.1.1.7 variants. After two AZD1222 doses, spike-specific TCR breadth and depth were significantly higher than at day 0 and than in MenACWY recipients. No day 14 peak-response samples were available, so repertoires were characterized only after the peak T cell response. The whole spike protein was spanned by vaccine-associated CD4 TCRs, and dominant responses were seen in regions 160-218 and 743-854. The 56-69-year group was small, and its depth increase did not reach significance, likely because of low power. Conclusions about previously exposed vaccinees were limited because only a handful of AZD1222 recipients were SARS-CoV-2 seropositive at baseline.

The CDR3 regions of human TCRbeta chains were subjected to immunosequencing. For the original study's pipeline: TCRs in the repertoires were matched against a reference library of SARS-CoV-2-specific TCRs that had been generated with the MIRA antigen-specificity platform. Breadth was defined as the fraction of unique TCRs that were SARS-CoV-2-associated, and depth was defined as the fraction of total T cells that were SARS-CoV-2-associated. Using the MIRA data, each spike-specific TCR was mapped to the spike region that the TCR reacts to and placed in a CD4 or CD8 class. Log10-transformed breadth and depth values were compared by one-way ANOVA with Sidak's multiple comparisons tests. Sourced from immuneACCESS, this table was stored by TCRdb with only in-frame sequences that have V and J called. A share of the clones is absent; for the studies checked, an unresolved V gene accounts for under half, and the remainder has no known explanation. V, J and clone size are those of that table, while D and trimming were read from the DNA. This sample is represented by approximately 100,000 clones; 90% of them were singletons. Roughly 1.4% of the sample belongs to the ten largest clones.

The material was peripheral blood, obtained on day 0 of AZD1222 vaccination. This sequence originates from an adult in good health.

The CDR3 protein sequence reads: CSVEPGQGGERAFF. The nucleotides are TGCAGCGTAGAACCGGGACAGGGGGGCGAGCGAGCTTTCTTT. The chain is encoded by TRBV29-1 joined to TRBJ1-1, with TRBD1 identical over 11 junction bases. Trimming accounts for 6 bases at V and 10 bases at J, while the number of junction bases matched to no gene is 13. From its cysteine to its phenylalanine, the CDR3 spans 14 amino acids. Only CDR3 DNA remains: 42 bases, in frame from the first base. Sequences SQVTM (CDR1) and ANQGSEA (CDR2) are obtained from the germline V gene. The variable domain in full, with residues beyond the CDR3 obtained from the reference TRBV29-1 and TRBJ1-1 genes, is SAVISQKPSRDICQRGTSLTIQCQVDSQVTMMFWYRQQPGQSLTLIATANQGSEATYESGFVIDKFPISRPNLTFSTLTVSNMSPEDSSIYLCSVEPGQGGERAFFGQGTRLTVV.